Listed here are 21 T cell receptor beta chains from one sample, sequenced in a study of T cell repertoires and HLA-DP antigens. No antigen has been identified for these receptors. Clones were sequenced by immunoSEQ multiplex PCR, and TCRdb holds only the in-frame ones, with some missing. Found here are roughly 120,000 clones, 80% to 95% of them singletons; the top ten hold about 0.25%. What was sequenced was CD4+ T cells from PBMCs. These receptors originate from a woman aged 18-35 years in good health and CMV-seronegative.

This chain links TRBV6-1 with TRBJ2-5, with TRBD1 identical over 8 bases. Germline V gene data show CDR1 as MNHNS and CDR2 as SASEGT. Unmatched junction bases numbered 6, after V lost 2 bases and J lost 4 bases. This CDR3 has 15 amino acids. CDR3 sequence (DNA): TGTGCCAGCAGTGAACCGGGCAGGGGGCGAGAGACCCAGTACTTC. Encoded protein: CASSEPGRGRETQYF.

The chain links TRBV6-5 to TRBJ2-2; D is ambiguous. This CDR3 spans 12 amino acids. V was cut by 7 bases and J by 11 bases, with 14 bases left in between. Germline values: CDR1 MNHEY, CDR2 SVGAGI. The CDR3 DNA reads TGTGCCAGCACCAGAGACGGCTTAGAGCTGTTTTTT. Translating it yields CASTRDGLELFF.

The gene calls are TRBV7-8 and TRBJ1-5; D not certain. CDR1 is SGHVS, CDR2 FQNEAQ, per germline. Trimming pared 7 bases from V and 7 bases from J, leaving 14 bases between. There are 13 residues in the CDR3. CDR3 DNA sequence: TGTGCCAGCACCCTAAAACGGGAACAGCCCCAGCATTTT. Protein: CASTLKREQPQHF.

V gene TRBV10-3 combines with J gene TRBJ2-3; TRBD2 matches 13 bases. The junction had 11 bases not matched to a gene; V was cut back by 3 bases and J by 5 bases. Germline CDR1 ENHRY, CDR2 SYGVKD. This CDR3 has 18 amino acids. This CDR3 is CAISDHQTSGRLVDTQYF. The CDR3 DNA reads TGTGCCATCAGTGACCACCAGACTAGCGGGAGGTTGGTAGATACGCAGTATTTT.

This clone came up once. This chain connects TRBV10-3 to TRBJ1-3; D remains unclear. CDR1 and CDR2 (germline): ENHRY, SYGVKD. The CDR3 sequence is 15 residues long. V dropped 3 bases and J dropped 0 bases, with 9 bases sitting between them. This CDR3 is CAISEMSTSGNTIYF. CDR3 sequence (DNA): TGTGCCATCAGTGAAATGAGTACCTCTGGAAACACCATATATTTT.

This clone was seen just once. One junction end does not reproduce the germline sequence, and a read error may be involved. V gene TRBV27 combines with J gene TRBJ2-7; TRBD1 might be the D (6 bases). The germline gives CDR1 MNHEY, CDR2 SMNVEV (reference sequence). The CDR3 extends over 12 amino acids. The CDR3 coding sequence is TGTGCCAGCAGTCCCACGACAGGCCTCTTCTTCTTC. Protein sequence: CASSPTTGLFFF.

The V and J genes are TRBV19 and TRBJ2-1; 7 bases fit TRBD1. Germline CDR1 and CDR2: LNHDA and SQIVND (reference sequence). V shed 3 bases and J 1 base; nucleotides not matched to a gene: 3. The CDR3 has 15 residues. CDR3 loop: CASSMAGGSYNEQFF. CDR3 bases: TGTGCCAGTAGTATGGCAGGGGGATCCTACAATGAGCAGTTCTTC.

This chain uses TRBV7-2 with TRBJ2-5; 15 bases are a match to TRBD2. V trimming: 5 bases; J trimming: 5 bases; junction bases outside the gene matches: 6. Germline CDR1 SGHTA, CDR2 FQGNSA. CDR3 length: 16 amino acids. CDR3 region: CASSPGTSGRYETQYF. The CDR3 DNA sequence: TGTGCCAGCAGCCCCGGGACTAGCGGGAGGTATGAGACCCAGTACTTC.

The genes are TRBV4-3 and TRBJ2-3, with 8 positions matching TRBD2. This CDR3 comprises 17 residues. From germline, CDR1 is LGHNA and CDR2 YSLEER. Trimming took 1 base from V and 6 from J; bases not matched to a gene: 12. The CDR3 DNA is TGCGCCAGCAGCCAAGGGAGGTCGGGGGGGCGCCGGGATACGCAGTATTTT. It yields the protein CASSQGRSGGRRDTQYF.

The rearrangement links TRBV28 to TRBJ2-7, with 7 bases matching TRBD1. The CDR3 is 14 amino acids. J lost 7 bases, V lost 2 bases, and 8 bases had no gene match. Germline values: CDR1 MDHEN, CDR2 SYDVKM. The CDR3 reads CASSLPQGFWEQYF. The CDR3 bases are TGTGCCAGCAGTTTACCACAGGGGTTCTGGGAGCAGTACTTC.

The chain is built from TRBV7-2 and TRBJ2-5; D may match TRBD1 or TRBD2 (5 bases each). Germline V gene sequence: CDR1 SGHTA, CDR2 FQGNSA. V was shortened by 5 bases and J by 1 base, with 14 bases between the two germline ends. The CDR3 covers 15 residues. The CDR3 nucleotides read TGTGCCAGCAGCCGCTCGCCGGGGCCCCAAGAGACCCAGTACTTC. Its protein is CASSRSPGPQETQYF. The variable domain in full, with the rest retrieved from reference TRBV7-2 and TRBJ2-5, is GAGVSQSPSNKVTEKGKDVELRCDPISGHTALYWYRQSLGQGLEFLIYFQGNSAPDKSGLPSDRFSAERTGGSVSTLTIQRTQQEDSAVYLCASSRSPGPQETQYFGPGTRLLVL.

The chain uses TRBV11-2 and TRBJ2-3; 8 bases are a match to TRBD2. V dropped 1 base and J dropped 2; count of bases not matched to a gene: 5. The CDR3 is 16 amino acids. Germline V lookup: CDR1 SGHAT, CDR2 FQNNGV. The DNA of the CDR3 is TGTGCCAGCAGCTTAGTGGCGGGGGGCGTCACAGATACGCAGTATTTT. Residues: CASSLVAGGVTDTQYF.

This clone occurred a few times. The rearrangement links TRBV2 to TRBJ1-2, with 8 bases identical to TRBD1. Germline V lookup: CDR1 SNHLY, CDR2 FYNNEI. V gave up 6 bases and J gave up 8 bases; unmatched junction bases: 11. The CDR3 is 14 residues long. For the CDR3, the DNA is TGTGCCAGCAGAGGACAGGGACTCATGGGCGGCTACACCTTC. This codes for CASRGQGLMGGYTF. Looking up the rest from reference TRBV2 and TRBJ1-2 gives the full variable domain: EPEVTQTPSHQVTQMGQEVILRCVPISNHLYFYWYRQILGQKVEFLVSFYNNEISEKSEIFDDQFSVERPDGSNFTLKIRSTKLEDSAMYFCASRGQGLMGGYTFGSGTRLTVV.

The V gene is TRBV29-1, the J gene TRBJ1-4, with 10 bases that match TRBD1. The CDR3 length is 14 residues. The germline V gene encodes CDR1 SQVTM and CDR2 ANQGSEA. V lost 5 bases to trimming and J lost 7 bases; unmatched junction nucleotides: 7. The CDR3: CSVLSGTGVEKLFF. The CDR3 DNA follows: TGCAGCGTTCTGTCCGGGACAGGGGTTGAAAAACTGTTTTTT.

The chain has TRBV7-2 and TRBJ1-1, with unresolved D. In germline, CDR1 is SGHTA, CDR2 FQGNSA. V was cut by 4 bases and J by 0 bases, with 12 bases left in between. The CDR3 has 15 amino acids. The CDR3 reads CASSSRNTLNTEAFF. In nucleotides, the CDR3 is TGTGCCAGCAGCTCGAGAAATACACTGAACACTGAAGCTTTCTTT.

This clone was detected once. The chain employs TRBV28 and TRBJ2-5; 9 nucleotides align to TRBD1. Germline V gene sequence: CDR1 MDHEN, CDR2 SYDVKM. CDR3 size: 15 residues. V lost 8 bases to trimming and J lost 5 bases; unmatched junction nucleotides: 12. DNA of the CDR3: TGTGCCAGCCGGGTAGGGGACAGGGCTGGGGAGACCCAGTACTTC. Its translation: CASRVGDRAGETQYF.

The V and J genes are TRBV7-2 and TRBJ1-2; D not resolved. The CDR3 covers 13 residues. Trimming left V 1 base short and J 1 base short, with 4 bases between. Looked up from germline, CDR1 is SGHTA and CDR2 is FQGNSA. The CDR3 DNA is TGTGCCAGCAGCTTAGAACATAACTATGGCTACACCTTC. Translated, it gives CASSLEHNYGYTF.

The genes are TRBV6-1 and TRBJ1-2; 8 nucleotides agree with TRBD1. Germline CDR1 and CDR2: MNHNS and SASEGT. V lost 5 bases, J lost 3 bases, and 5 bases stayed unmatched. The CDR3 runs to 14 residues. CDR3 amino acids: CASSNDRGYYGYTF. The CDR3 nucleotides read TGTGCCAGCAGTAACGACAGGGGTTACTATGGCTACACCTTC.

The rearrangement uses TRBV7-9 and TRBJ1-2; 12 bases align to TRBD1. Trimming removed 5 bases from V and 7 bases from J; junction bases left unmatched: 5. The germline V gene encodes CDR1 SEHNR and CDR2 FQNEAQ (reference sequence). CDR3 length: 14 residues. The CDR3 loop reads CASSRPGQGAGYTF. The CDR3, as DNA: TGTGCCAGCAGCAGGCCGGGACAGGGGGCTGGCTACACCTTC.

The chain combines TRBV4-1 with TRBJ2-1; 15 bases are shared with TRBD2. The germline V gene has CDR1 MGHRA and CDR2 YSYEKL. V gave up 2 bases and J gave up 7 bases; unmatched junction bases: 3. The CDR3 consists of 16 residues. CDR3 sequence (DNA): TGCGCCAGCAGCCAATCCGGGACTAGCGGGAGGAATGAGCAGTTCTTC. Translation: CASSQSGTSGRNEQFF.

The chain employs TRBV5-4 and TRBJ1-2, with a possible D match to TRBD1 (6 bases). Trimming stripped 3 bases from V and 4 bases from J, with 13 bases between. The CDR3 sequence is 14 residues long. Germline values: CDR1 SGHNT, CDR2 YYREEE (reference sequence). CDR3 region: CASSSNREVYGYTF. The CDR3 DNA sequence: TGTGCCAGCAGCTCCAACAGGGAAGTCTATGGCTACACCTTC. Drawing the rest from reference TRBV5-4 and TRBJ1-2, the complete variable domain is ETGVTQSPTHLIKTRGQQVTLRCSSQSGHNTVSWYQQALGQGPQFIFQYYREEENGRGNFPPRFSGLQFPNYSSELNVNALELDDSALYLCASSSNREVYGYTFGSGTRLTVV.